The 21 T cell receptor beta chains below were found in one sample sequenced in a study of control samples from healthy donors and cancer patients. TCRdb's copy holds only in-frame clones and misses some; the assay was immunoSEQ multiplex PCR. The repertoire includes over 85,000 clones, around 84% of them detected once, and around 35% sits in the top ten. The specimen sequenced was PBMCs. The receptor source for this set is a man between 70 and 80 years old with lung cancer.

The CDR3, as DNA: TGTGCCAGCAGGACAGGGGGAAGCTATGGCTACACCTTC. Amino acid sequence: CASRTGGSYGYTF. V and J are TRBV27 and TRBJ1-2; 9 bases line up with TRBD1. Germline lookup yields CDR1 MNHEY and CDR2 SMNVEV (reference sequence). J lost 4 bases, V lost 6 bases, and 3 bases had no gene match. The CDR3 consists of 13 residues.

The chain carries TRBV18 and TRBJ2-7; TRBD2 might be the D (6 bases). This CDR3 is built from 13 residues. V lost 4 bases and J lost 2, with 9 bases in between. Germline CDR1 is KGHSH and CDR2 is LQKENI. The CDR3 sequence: CASSREETYEQYF. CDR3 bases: TGTGCCAGCTCACGGGAGGAGACCTACGAGCAGTACTTC. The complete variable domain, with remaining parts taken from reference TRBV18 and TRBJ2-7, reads NAGVMQNPRHLVRRRGQEARLRCSPMKGHSHVYWYRQLPEEGLKFMVYLQKENIIDESGMPKERFSAEFPKEGPSILRIQQVVRGDSAAYFCASSREETYEQYFGPGTRLTVT.

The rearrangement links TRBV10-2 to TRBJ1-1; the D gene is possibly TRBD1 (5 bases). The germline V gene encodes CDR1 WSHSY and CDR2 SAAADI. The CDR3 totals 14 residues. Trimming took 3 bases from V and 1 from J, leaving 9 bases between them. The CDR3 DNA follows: TGCGCCAGCAGTGATCCGGGGCGGAACACTGAAGCTTTCTTT. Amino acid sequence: CASSDPGRNTEAFF.

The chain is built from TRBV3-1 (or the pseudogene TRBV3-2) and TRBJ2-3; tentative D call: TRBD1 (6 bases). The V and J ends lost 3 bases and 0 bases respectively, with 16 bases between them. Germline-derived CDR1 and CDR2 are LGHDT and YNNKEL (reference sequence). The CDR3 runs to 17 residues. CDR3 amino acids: CASSHPQQGPSTDTQYF. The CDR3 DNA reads TGTGCCAGCAGCCATCCTCAACAGGGCCCCAGCACAGATACGCAGTATTTT.

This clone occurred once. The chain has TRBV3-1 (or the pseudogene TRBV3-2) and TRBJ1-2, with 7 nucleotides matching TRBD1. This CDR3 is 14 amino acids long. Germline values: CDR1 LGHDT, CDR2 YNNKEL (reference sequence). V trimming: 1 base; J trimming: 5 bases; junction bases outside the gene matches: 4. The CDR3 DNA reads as TGTGCCAGCAGCCAAGGACAGGGAGGGTATGGCTACACCTTC. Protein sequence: CASSQGQGGYGYTF.

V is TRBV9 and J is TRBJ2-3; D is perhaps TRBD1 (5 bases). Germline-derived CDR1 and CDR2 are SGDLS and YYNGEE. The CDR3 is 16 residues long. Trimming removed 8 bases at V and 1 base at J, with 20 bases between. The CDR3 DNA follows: TGTGCCAGTTTAGTTACAGGCTGGGGTGGCACAGATACGCAGTATTTT. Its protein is CASLVTGWGGTDTQYF. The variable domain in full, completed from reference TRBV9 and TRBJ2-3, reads DSGVTQTPKHLITATGQRVTLRCSPRSGDLSVYWYQQSLDQGLQFLIQYYNGEERAKGNILERFSAQQFPDLHSELNLSSLELGDSALYFCASLVTGWGGTDTQYFGPGTRLTVL.

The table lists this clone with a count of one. The CDR3 reads CASSQGGGGSYEQYF. DNA for the CDR3: TGCGCCAGCAGCCAGGGGGGAGGGGGAAGCTACGAGCAGTACTTC. V usage is TRBV4-1 and J usage is TRBJ2-7, with a weak D call TRBD2 (7 bases). Deletions cut 3 bases from V and 3 bases from J, with 15 bases between. The CDR3 loop spans 15 amino acids. Germline V CDR1 and CDR2: MGHRA, YSYEKL.

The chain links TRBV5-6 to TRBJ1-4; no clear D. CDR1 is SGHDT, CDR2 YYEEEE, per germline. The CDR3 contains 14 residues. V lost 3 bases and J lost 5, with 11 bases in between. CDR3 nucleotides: TGTGCCAGCAGCTCAAGGTACACCAATGAAAAACTGTTTTTT. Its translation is CASSSRYTNEKLFF.

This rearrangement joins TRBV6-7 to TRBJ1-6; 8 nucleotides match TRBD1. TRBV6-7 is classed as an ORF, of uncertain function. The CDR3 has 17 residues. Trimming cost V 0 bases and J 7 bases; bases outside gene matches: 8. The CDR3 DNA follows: TGTGCCAGCAGTTACTCGGTGGACAGGGATGTAAATTCACCCCTCCACTTT. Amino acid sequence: CASSYSVDRDVNSPLHF.

The CDR3: CASSLQASNEKLFF. The CDR3 nucleotides read TGCGCCAGCAGCCTACAGGCCTCTAATGAAAAACTGTTTTTT. This chain uses TRBV5-1 with TRBJ1-4; D possibly corresponds to TRBD1 (5 bases). Trimming stripped 4 bases from V and 3 bases from J, with 10 bases between. Germline CDR1 is SGHRS and CDR2 is YFSETQ. This CDR3 spans 14 amino acids.

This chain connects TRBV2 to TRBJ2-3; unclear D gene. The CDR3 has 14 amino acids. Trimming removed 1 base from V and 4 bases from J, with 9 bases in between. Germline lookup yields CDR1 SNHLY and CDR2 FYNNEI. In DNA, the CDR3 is TGTGCCAGCAGTGAAGAAACTGGGGCAGATACGCAGTATTTT. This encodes CASSEETGADTQYF.

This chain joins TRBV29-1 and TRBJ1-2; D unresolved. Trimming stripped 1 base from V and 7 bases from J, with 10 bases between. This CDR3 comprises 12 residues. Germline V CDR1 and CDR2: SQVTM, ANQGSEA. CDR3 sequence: CSVEAGSSGYTF. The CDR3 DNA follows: TGCAGCGTTGAAGCCGGATCGAGTGGCTACACCTTC.

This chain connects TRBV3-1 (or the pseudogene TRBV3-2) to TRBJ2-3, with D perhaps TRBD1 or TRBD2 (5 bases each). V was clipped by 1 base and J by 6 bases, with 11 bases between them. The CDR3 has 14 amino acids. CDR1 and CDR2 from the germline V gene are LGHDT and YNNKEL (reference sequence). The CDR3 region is CASSQGAGTDTQYF. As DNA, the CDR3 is TGTGCCAGCAGCCAAGGGGCAGGGACGGATACGCAGTATTTT.

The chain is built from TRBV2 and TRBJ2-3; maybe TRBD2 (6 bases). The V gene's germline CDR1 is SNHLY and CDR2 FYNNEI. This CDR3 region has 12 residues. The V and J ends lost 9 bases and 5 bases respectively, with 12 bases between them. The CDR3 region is CASSGTRDTQYF. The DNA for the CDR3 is TGTGCCAGTTCCGGGACTCGAGATACGCAGTATTTT.

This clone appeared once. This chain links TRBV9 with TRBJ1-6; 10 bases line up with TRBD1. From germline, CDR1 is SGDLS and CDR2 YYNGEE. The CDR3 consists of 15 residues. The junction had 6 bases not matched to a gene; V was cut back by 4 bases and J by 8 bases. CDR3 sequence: CASSFGDRGYSPLHF. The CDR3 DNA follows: TGTGCCAGCAGCTTTGGGGACAGGGGATATTCACCCCTCCACTTT.

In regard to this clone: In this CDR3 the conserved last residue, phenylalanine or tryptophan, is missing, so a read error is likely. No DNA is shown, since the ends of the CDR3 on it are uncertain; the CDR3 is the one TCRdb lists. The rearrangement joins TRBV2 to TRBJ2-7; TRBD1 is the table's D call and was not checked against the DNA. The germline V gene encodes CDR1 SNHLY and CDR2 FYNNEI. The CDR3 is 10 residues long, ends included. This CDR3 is CASRGWQWGN.

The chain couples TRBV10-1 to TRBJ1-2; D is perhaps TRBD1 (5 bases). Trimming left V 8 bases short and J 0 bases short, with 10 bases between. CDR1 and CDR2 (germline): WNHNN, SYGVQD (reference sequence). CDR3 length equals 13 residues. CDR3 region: CASGRAANYGYTF. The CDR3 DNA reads TGCGCCAGCGGCAGGGCGGCTAACTATGGCTACACCTTC.

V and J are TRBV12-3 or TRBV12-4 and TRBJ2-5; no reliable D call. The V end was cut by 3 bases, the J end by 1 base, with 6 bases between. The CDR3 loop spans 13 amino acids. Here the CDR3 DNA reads TGTGCCAGCAGTTTCGGGTCCCAAGAGACCCAGTACTTC. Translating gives CASSFGSQETQYF.

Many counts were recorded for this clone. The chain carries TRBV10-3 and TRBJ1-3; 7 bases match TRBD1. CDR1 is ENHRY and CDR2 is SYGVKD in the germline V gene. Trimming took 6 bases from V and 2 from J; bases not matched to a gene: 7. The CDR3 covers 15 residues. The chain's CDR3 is CAIRPQGGTGNTIYF. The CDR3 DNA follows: TGTGCCATCAGGCCCCAGGGGGGTACTGGAAACACCATATATTTT.

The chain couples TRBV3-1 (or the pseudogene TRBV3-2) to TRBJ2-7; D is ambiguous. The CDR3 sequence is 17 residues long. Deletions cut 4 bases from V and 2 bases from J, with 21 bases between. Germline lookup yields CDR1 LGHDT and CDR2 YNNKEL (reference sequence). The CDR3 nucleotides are TGTGCCAGCAGCCTATACAAACTTGGGCACAACGCCTACGAGCAGTACTTC. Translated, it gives CASSLYKLGHNAYEQYF.

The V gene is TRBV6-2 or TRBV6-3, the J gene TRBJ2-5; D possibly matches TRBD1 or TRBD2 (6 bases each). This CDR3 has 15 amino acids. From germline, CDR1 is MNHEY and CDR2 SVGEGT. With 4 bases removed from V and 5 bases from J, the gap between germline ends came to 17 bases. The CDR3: CASSLSWGAVETQYF. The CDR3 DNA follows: TGTGCCAGCAGTTTAAGTTGGGGGGCCGTGGAGACCCAGTACTTC.